These 10 T cell receptor beta chains were all obtained from the same sample, sequenced in a study of CD8+ T cells in alopecia areata. Specified treatment: oral pan-JAK inhibitor, 5-10 mg twice daily. Extracted RNA was reverse transcribed, and the resulting cDNA served as sequencing template. Repertoires were generated with immunoSEQ multiplex PCR, while TCRdb's copy carries only in-frame clones and drops some. The sample contains around 270,000 clones, roughly 64% of which appear only once. Sequencing used CD4+ T cells sorted from blood, obtained at week 24, from a patient treated with tofacitinib. The receptor set was obtained from a human donor with alopecia areata.

The V and J genes are TRBV11-2 and TRBJ2-5; no clear D gene. V gave up 2 bases and J gave up 1 base, with 5 bases separating them. Germline CDR1 is SGHAT and CDR2 is FQNNGV. There are 13 residues in the CDR3. In nucleotides, the CDR3 is TGTGCCAGCAGCTTAAAGGCCCAAGAGACCCAGTACTTC. Protein: CASSLKAQETQYF.

This chain joins TRBV30 and TRBJ1-2; tentatively, D is TRBD1 (6 bases). Between the trimmed V and J ends, which lost 1 base and 6 bases, there was a span of 9 bases. CDR1 GTSNPN and CDR2 SVGIG come from the germline V gene (reference sequence). The CDR3 contains 12 residues. CDR3 amino acids: CAWSGGAHGYTF. The CDR3 nucleotides read TGTGCCTGGAGTGGGGGGGCTCATGGCTACACCTTC.

The chain recombines TRBV5-4 with TRBJ2-1, with 8 bases aligning to TRBD1. Germline V lookup: CDR1 SGHNT, CDR2 YYREEE (reference sequence). The CDR3 is made up of 15 amino acids. J gave up 6 bases and V 4 bases, and 9 bases lay outside the gene matches. This chain's CDR3 is CASSPGQGLSNEQFF. CDR3 DNA: TGTGCCAGCAGCCCTGGACAGGGTCTTTCCAATGAGCAGTTCTTC.

CDR3 sequence: CAISESTGTTYEQYF. The CDR3 DNA is TGTGCCATCAGTGAGTCGACAGGTACGACCTACGAGCAGTACTTC. This chain joins TRBV10-3 and TRBJ2-7; possible D gene TRBD1, 6 bases. The germline V and J ends were trimmed by 0 bases and 2 bases, with 11 bases remaining between them. The CDR3 loop spans 15 amino acids. Germline CDR1 ENHRY, CDR2 SYGVKD.

To note about this clone: Additional DNA sequences in this sample encode the identical CDR3. J is TRBJ2-5 and V is TRBV7-2; 8 bases match TRBD2. Unmatched junction bases numbered 0, after V lost 2 bases and J lost 4 bases. The CDR3 has 13 amino acids. Germline assignment: CDR1 SGHTA and CDR2 FQGNSA. The CDR3 sequence: CASSLSGGETQYF. Written as DNA, the CDR3 is TGTGCCAGCAGCTTAAGCGGGGGAGAGACCCAGTACTTC.

CDR3 residues: CSLQGQETQYF. CDR3 DNA: TGCAGTTTACAGGGTCAAGAGACCCAGTACTTC. The gene calls are TRBV20-1 and TRBJ2-5, with D maybe TRBD1 (6 bases). The V and J ends lost 8 bases and 2 bases respectively, with 9 bases between them. Germline V lookup: CDR1 DFQATT, CDR2 SNEGSKA (reference sequence). This CDR3 spans 11 amino acids.

The chain combines TRBV5-1 with TRBJ1-1; no firm D call. This CDR3 has 13 residues. CDR1 and CDR2 from the germline V gene are SGHRS and YFSETQ. Trimming stripped 2 bases from V and 1 base from J, with 6 bases between. CDR3 residues: CASSFQGNTEAFF. The CDR3 region has the DNA TGCGCCAGCAGCTTTCAAGGGAACACTGAAGCTTTCTTT.

V usage is TRBV6-5 and J usage is TRBJ2-7; 9 bases map to TRBD1. The CDR3 sequence is 14 residues long. The V segment lost 6 bases and the J segment 5 bases; nucleotides outside the gene matches: 8. CDR1 and CDR2 (germline): MNHEY, SVGAGI. The CDR3 DNA reads as TGTGCCAGCAGAGCCCGGGACAGGGTGGACGAGCAGTACTTC. This encodes CASRARDRVDEQYF.

V is TRBV5-1 and J is TRBJ2-1; no reliable D call. This CDR3 is 13 amino acids long. Germline CDR1 reads SGHRS; CDR2 reads YFSETQ. Trimming left V 1 base short and J 8 bases short, with 10 bases between. CDR3 sequence: CASSLLEPHEQFF. The CDR3 DNA is TGCGCCAGCAGCTTGCTTGAGCCCCATGAGCAGTTCTTC.

This clone was counted only a few times. The J gene is TRBJ2-6, the V gene TRBV5-6; D unresolved. This CDR3 is 16 amino acids long. Germline CDR1 reads SGHDT; CDR2 reads YYEEEE. V shed 6 bases and J shed 0 bases, with 13 bases lying between them. The CDR3 DNA is TGTGCCAGCACCTCGGACGGCCCCTCTGGGGCCAACGTCCTGACTTTC. It specifies CASTSDGPSGANVLTF. Complete variable domain (other parts from reference TRBV5-6 and TRBJ2-6): DAGVTQSPTHLIKTRGQQVTLRCSPKSGHDTVSWYQQALGQGPQFIFQYYEEEERQRGNFPDRFSGHQFPNYSSELNVNALLLGDSALYLCASTSDGPSGANVLTFGAGSRLTVL.